Included here is one TCR beta chain sequence, with context. This specimen belongs to a study of T cell responses to AZD1222 COVID-19 vaccine. The repertoire was sequenced with immunoSEQ multiplex PCR; TCRdb's copy has only in-frame clones and lacks some. The data contain about 150,000 clones, 91% of them seen just once; the ten biggest clones take up 1.4%. The V gene's germline CDR1 is MDHEN and CDR2 SYDVKM. Trimming stripped 4 bases from V and 11 bases from J, with 12 bases between. This CDR3 is built from 13 residues. The sample in question was peripheral blood, obtained on day 0 of AZD1222 vaccination. This clonotype was sampled from an adult in good health. The V and J genes are TRBV28 and TRBJ1-6, with D hard to call. The CDR3 spells CASSSPGKTPLHF. The CDR3 DNA reads as TGTGCCAGCAGTTCACCCGGGAAGACACCCCTCCACTTT.